The 14 T cell receptor beta chains below all came from one sample that was sequenced in a study of shared clonotypes between healthy human individuals. TCRdb keeps only in-frame clones here, not all; method: immunoSEQ multiplex PCR. The sample shows roughly 2,000,000 clones, approximately 94% of them seen only once. Terminally differentiated effector memory CD45RA+ cells were excluded by CCR7 positive selection of CD45RO-negative cells. Material for sequencing was naive CD8+ T cells sorted from blood. The receptor set was obtained from a young man in good health.

The chain couples TRBV5-1 to TRBJ2-7, with D perhaps assigned TRBD1 or TRBD2 (5 bases each). The CDR3 sequence is 15 residues long. V gave up 4 bases and J gave up 2 bases, with 16 bases separating them. The V gene's germline CDR1 is SGHRS and CDR2 YFSETQ. This CDR3 is CASSPDGGFAYEQYF. Written as DNA, the CDR3 is TGCGCCAGCAGCCCGGATGGGGGATTTGCCTACGAGCAGTACTTC.

This clone has only one observation. J is TRBJ2-3 and V is TRBV4-2; D is uncertain. The CDR3 runs 13 residues. Trimming took 5 bases from V and 5 from J, leaving 11 bases between them. Per germline, CDR1 LGHNA and CDR2 YNFKEQ. The CDR3 DNA follows: TGTGCCAGCAGCATAGGGCCGTTAGATACGCAGTATTTT. Translated: CASSIGPLDTQYF.

This chain connects TRBV7-9 to TRBJ2-7, with 10 positions matching TRBD2. Germline V CDR1 and CDR2: SEHNR, FQNEAQ (reference sequence). V was pared by 3 bases and J by 5 bases, with 10 bases of the junction left unmatched. The CDR3 totals 16 residues. This chain's CDR3 is CASSFRLAGVGNEQYF. CDR3 bases: TGTGCCAGCAGCTTTCGCCTAGCGGGAGTCGGGAACGAGCAGTACTTC.

The chain combines TRBV7-2 with TRBJ1-5, with D perhaps matching TRBD1 (5 bases). The CDR3 spans 15 residues. The germline CDR1 and CDR2 sequences are SGHTA and FQGNSA. The V end lost 5 bases, the J end lost 0 bases, and 11 bases lay between the germline ends. The DNA for the CDR3 is TGTGCCAGCAGCCCCGGGGCATATAGCAATCAGCCCCAGCATTTT. Its translation is CASSPGAYSNQPQHF.

The chain carries TRBV6-1 and TRBJ2-7, with TRBD2 matching over 11 bases. This CDR3 is built from 13 residues. Germline V gives CDR1 MNHNS, CDR2 SASEGT. Losses at the gene ends were 8 bases for V and 5 bases for J; bases not matched to a gene: 5. The CDR3 is CASVAGGPNEQYF. The DNA for the CDR3 is TGTGCCAGCGTAGCGGGAGGGCCCAACGAGCAGTACTTC.

The chain recombines TRBV30 with TRBJ2-7; TRBD1 or TRBD2 may be the D gene (5 bases each). The length of the CDR3 is 13 residues. The V and J ends lost 4 bases and 5 bases respectively, with 15 bases between them. Germline V gene lookup returns CDR1 GTSNPN and CDR2 SVGIG (reference sequence). CDR3 in amino acids: CAWMPWGNNEQYF. The CDR3 DNA sequence: TGTGCCTGGATGCCCTGGGGGAACAACGAGCAGTACTTC.

The chain has TRBV19 and TRBJ2-7, with D unresolved. V shed 6 bases and J shed 4 bases, with 7 bases lying between them. Germline V gene lookup returns CDR1 LNHDA and CDR2 SQIVND (reference sequence). The CDR3 is 11 amino acids. For the CDR3, the DNA is TGTGCCAGTAGAGTGGGTTACGAGCAGTACTTC. It specifies CASRVGYEQYF.

The V gene is TRBV5-1, the J gene TRBJ2-5; the D is unclear. In germline, CDR1 is SGHRS, CDR2 YFSETQ. The V gene lost 0 bases and the J gene lost 0 bases, with 9 bases spanning the gap. The CDR3 covers 15 residues. This CDR3 is CASSLEIKNQETQYF. Here the CDR3 DNA reads TGCGCCAGCAGCTTGGAGATAAAAAACCAAGAGACCCAGTACTTC.

The chain recombines TRBV27 with TRBJ2-3; no clear D. V lost 3 bases, J lost 11 bases, and 12 bases lay in between. CDR1 MNHEY and CDR2 SMNVEV come from the germline V gene (reference sequence). This CDR3 region has 12 residues. In DNA, the CDR3 is TGTGCCAGCAGTTTTTTCGGGCAAGGGCAGTATTTT. Protein sequence: CASSFFGQGQYF.

The CDR3 sequence: CASSIDGSQETQYF. For the CDR3, the DNA is TGTGCCAGTAGTATAGACGGATCACAAGAGACCCAGTACTTC. This chain joins TRBV19 and TRBJ2-5; D ambiguous. V lost 0 bases and J 2 bases, leaving 7 bases between the germline ends. The CDR3 is made up of 14 amino acids. Per the germline V gene, CDR1 is LNHDA and CDR2 is SQIVND (reference sequence).

The chain links TRBV19 to TRBJ2-7; 7 bases line up with TRBD1. Germline trimming cut 2 bases from V and 3 bases from J; bases unmatched to any gene: 7. This CDR3 is built from 15 residues. Germline V CDR1 and CDR2: LNHDA, SQIVND (reference sequence). DNA of the CDR3: TGTGCCAGTAGTATAAAGGGGGCTCAAGTCTACGAGCAGTACTTC. Its translation: CASSIKGAQVYEQYF. Combining the CDR3 with reference TRBV19 and TRBJ2-7 gives the whole variable domain DGGITQSPKYLFRKEGQNVTLSCEQNLNHDAMYWYRQDPGQGLRLIYYSQIVNDFQKGDIAEGYSVSREKKESFPLTVTSAQKNPTAFYLCASSIKGAQVYEQYFGPGTRLTVT.

The V and J genes are TRBV7-8 and TRBJ2-7; possible D gene TRBD2, 7 bases. Germline V gene data show CDR1 as SGHVS and CDR2 as FQNEAQ. V dropped 0 bases and J dropped 7 bases, with 13 bases sitting between them. The CDR3 has 14 residues. The CDR3 DNA is TGTGCCAGCAGCTTAGCGGGAGGGGGGCTGGAGCAGTACTTC. Translating it yields CASSLAGGGLEQYF.

This chain uses TRBV10-3 with TRBJ1-6, with D uncertain. The germline CDR1 and CDR2 sequences are ENHRY and SYGVKD. Trimming pared 2 bases from V and 6 bases from J, leaving 5 bases between. The CDR3 loop spans 13 amino acids. CDR3 nucleotides: TGTGCCATCAGTGAGGTGATTAATTCACCCCTCCACTTT. This translates into CAISEVINSPLHF.

The chain recombines TRBV4-1 with TRBJ2-7; 7 bases map to TRBD1. The CDR3 runs 15 residues. J lost 0 bases, V lost 4 bases, and 6 bases had no gene match. CDR1 is MGHRA and CDR2 is YSYEKL in the germline V gene. CDR3 in DNA: TGCGCCAGCAGCCCCCGGACAGGCGACTCCTACGAGCAGTACTTC. It translates to CASSPRTGDSYEQYF.